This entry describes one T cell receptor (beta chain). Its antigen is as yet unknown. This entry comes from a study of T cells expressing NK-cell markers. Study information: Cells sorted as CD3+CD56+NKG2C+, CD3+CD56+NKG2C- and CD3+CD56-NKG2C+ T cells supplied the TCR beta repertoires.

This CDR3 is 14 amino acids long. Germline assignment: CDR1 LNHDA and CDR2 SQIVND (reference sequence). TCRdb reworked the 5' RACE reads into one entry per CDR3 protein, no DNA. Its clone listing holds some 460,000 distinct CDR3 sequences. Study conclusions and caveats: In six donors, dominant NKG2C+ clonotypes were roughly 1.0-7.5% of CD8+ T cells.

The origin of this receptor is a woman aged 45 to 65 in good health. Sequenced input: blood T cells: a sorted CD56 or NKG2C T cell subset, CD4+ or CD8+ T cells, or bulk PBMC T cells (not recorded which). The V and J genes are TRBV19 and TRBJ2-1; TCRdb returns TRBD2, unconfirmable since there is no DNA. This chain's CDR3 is CASSITTRYNEQFF.